Shown below are 17 T cell receptor beta chains from a single sample sequenced in a study of beta chain features in type 1 diabetes. Isolated RNA was reverse transcribed in full, so expressed TCRB transcripts were sequenced. Some clones are missing from TCRdb's copy, which holds only in-frame ones; the method was immunoSEQ multiplex PCR. The sample includes under 250,000 clones, about 25% of them seen just once. The source material was central memory CD4+ T cells from blood. These receptors all come from a young man in good health.

CDR3 coding DNA: TGTGCCAGCAGCCCCCAGACAGGGGTAAACACTGAAGCTTTCTTT. Protein sequence: CASSPQTGVNTEAFF. The genes are TRBV5-4 and TRBJ1-1; 8 positions agree with TRBD1. This CDR3 is 15 amino acids long. Germline-derived CDR1 and CDR2 are SGHNT and YYREEE (reference sequence). J was trimmed by 2 bases and V by 4 bases; bases with no gene match: 7.

Notes on this clone: Additional DNA sequences in this sample encode the identical CDR3. V and J are TRBV2 and TRBJ2-3; D call uncertain. Per the germline V gene, CDR1 is SNHLY and CDR2 is FYNNEI. There are 11 residues in the CDR3. V was cut by 2 bases and J by 5 bases, with 2 bases left in between. The DNA for the CDR3 is TGTGCCAGCAGTGAACTAGATACGCAGTATTTT. It is translated as CASSELDTQYF.

V is TRBV30 and J is TRBJ2-1, with 11 bases aligning to TRBD2. CDR1 and CDR2 (germline): GTSNPN, SVGIG (reference sequence). This CDR3 has 15 amino acids. The J segment lost 6 bases and the V segment lost 3 bases, leaving 7 bases of the junction unmatched. The CDR3 protein is CAWRKTSGGRNEQFF. Here the CDR3 DNA reads TGTGCCTGGAGGAAAACTAGCGGGGGTCGCAATGAGCAGTTCTTC.

This clone has a handful of counts. V gene TRBV9 combines with J gene TRBJ2-2; D uncertain. Trimming left V 0 bases short and J 7 bases short, with 10 bases between. The CDR3 runs 14 residues. CDR1 is SGDLS and CDR2 is YYNGEE in the germline V gene. CDR3 residues: CASSVGTSLGELFF. CDR3 sequence (DNA): TGTGCCAGCAGCGTAGGGACCTCCCTCGGGGAGCTGTTTTTT.

For the CDR3, the DNA is TGTGCCACCAGCAGAGACTGGACTTCTGGGTCTTCGCCCCTCCACTTT. This gives the protein CATSRDWTSGSSPLHF. This chain joins TRBV15 and TRBJ1-6; D remains unclear. Germline V CDR1 and CDR2: LNHNV, YYDKDF (reference sequence). V dropped 0 bases and J dropped 13 bases, with 19 bases sitting between them. The CDR3 totals 16 residues.

This clone has only a few counts. The gene calls are TRBV7-2 and TRBJ2-7; tentative D call: TRBD2 (6 bases). The CDR3 has 15 amino acids. Deletions cut 1 base from V and 3 bases from J, with 13 bases between. Per the germline V gene, CDR1 is SGHTA and CDR2 is FQGNSA. CDR3 sequence reads: CASSLGAGSYYEQYF. As DNA, the CDR3 is TGTGCCAGCAGCTTAGGCGCGGGATCTTACTACGAGCAGTACTTC.

The CDR3 sequence is CAWSVQGLETQYF. The CDR3, as DNA: TGTGCCTGGAGTGTACAGGGGTTGGAGACCCAGTACTTC. This chain uses TRBV30 with TRBJ2-5; TRBD1 matches at 7 bases. This CDR3 has 13 amino acids. V trimming: 0 bases; J trimming: 5 bases; junction bases outside the gene matches: 3. The germline CDR1 and CDR2 sequences are GTSNPN and SVGIG (reference sequence).

This chain joins TRBV18 and TRBJ1-4, with TRBD1 identical over 8 bases. V was pared by 0 bases and J by 5 bases, with 2 bases of the junction left unmatched. The CDR3 runs to 15 residues. Per germline, CDR1 KGHSH and CDR2 LQKENI. Here the CDR3 DNA reads TGTGCCAGCTCACCACCGGGACAGGAAAATGAAAAACTGTTTTTT. Translating gives CASSPPGQENEKLFF.

This clone was seen ten or more times. The V gene is TRBV9, the J gene TRBJ2-6, with D perhaps given as TRBD1 or TRBD2 (6 bases each). CDR1 is SGDLS, CDR2 YYNGEE, per germline. The CDR3 runs 15 residues. With 4 bases removed from V and 2 bases from J, the gap between germline ends came to 10 bases. The CDR3 coding sequence is TGTGCCAGCAGCCAGAGGGGGGCTGGGGCCAACGTCCTGACTTTC. It translates to CASSQRGAGANVLTF. The variable domain in full, with the rest retrieved from reference TRBV9 and TRBJ2-6, is DSGVTQTPKHLITATGQRVTLRCSPRSGDLSVYWYQQSLDQGLQFLIQYYNGEERAKGNILERFSAQQFPDLHSELNLSSLELGDSALYFCASSQRGAGANVLTFGAGSRLTVL.

The CDR3 here is CASSPSGTRTDTQYF. CDR3 DNA: TGTGCCAGCAGCCCCAGCGGGACCCGCACAGATACGCAGTATTTT. This chain uses TRBV7-2 with TRBJ2-3; 7 bases map to TRBD2. The CDR3 is 15 amino acids. J lost 1 base, V lost 5 bases, and 6 bases had no gene match. Germline V gene sequence: CDR1 SGHTA, CDR2 FQGNSA.

In its sample, this clone was seen a few times. CDR3 sequence (DNA): TGCAGCGTTGATCTGGGGGGCAATGAGCAGTTCTTC. It codes for CSVDLGGNEQFF. This chain joins TRBV29-1 and TRBJ2-1; D is perhaps TRBD2 (6 bases). Germline lookup yields CDR1 SQVTM and CDR2 ANQGSEA. Trimming shortened V by 3 bases and J by 6 bases, and 9 bases separated the two germline ends. The CDR3 runs to 12 residues.

This clone was picked up a small number of times. The chain has TRBV5-4 and TRBJ2-5, with TRBD1 as a possible D gene (6 bases). The CDR3 is 15 amino acids. The V gene's germline CDR1 is SGHNT and CDR2 YYREEE (reference sequence). Trimming cost V 2 bases and J 2 bases, with 13 bases left between them. The CDR3 sequence: CASSLPGAGQETQYF. The DNA for the CDR3 is TGTGCCAGCAGCTTACCAGGGGCAGGGCAAGAGACCCAGTACTTC.

V usage is TRBV11-2 and J usage is TRBJ2-5; 7 nucleotides match TRBD1. This CDR3 is 15 amino acids long. Germline CDR1 and CDR2: SGHAT and FQNNGV. The V and J ends lost 3 bases and 5 bases, in that order; junction bases with no gene match: 9. CDR3 loop: CASSFSNRGWETQYF. The CDR3 coding sequence is TGTGCCAGCAGCTTTTCCAACAGGGGATGGGAGACCCAGTACTTC.

This clone has just a few counts. The rearrangement links TRBV21-1 to TRBJ1-1. TRBV21-1 is termed a pseudogene. The CDR3 is 8 residues long. In DNA, the CDR3 is TGTGCCAGCAGAAGGGCTTTCTTT. Amino acids: CASRRAFF.

The rearrangement uses TRBV11-2 and TRBJ2-7; 8 positions match TRBD1. The junction had 9 bases not matched to a gene; V was cut back by 4 bases and J by 4 bases. CDR1 SGHAT and CDR2 FQNNGV come from the germline V gene. This CDR3 region has 15 residues. Here the CDR3 reads CASSSADRGVYEQYF. The CDR3 bases are TGTGCCAGCAGCTCGGCCGACAGGGGAGTGTACGAGCAGTACTTC.

This clone has ten or more counts. J is TRBJ2-4 and V is TRBV7-2; D remains ambiguous. This CDR3 is 16 amino acids long. Trimming took off 0 bases at V and 0 bases at J, with 9 bases between the two ends. Germline CDR1 reads SGHTA; CDR2 reads FQGNSA. CDR3 DNA sequence: TGTGCCAGCAGCTTAGCGCCCACCCTAGCCAAAAACATTCAGTACTTC. Amino acids: CASSLAPTLAKNIQYF.

The rearrangement joins TRBV29-1 to TRBJ2-3, with D perhaps matching TRBD1 (6 bases). This CDR3 has 13 residues. V dropped 6 bases and J dropped 10 bases, with 20 bases sitting between them. Germline CDR1 is SQVTM and CDR2 is ANQGSEA. The CDR3 is CSVQEGQGLAQYF. The DNA for the CDR3 is TGCAGCGTCCAAGAGGGCCAGGGGCTGGCGCAGTATTTT.